This TCR beta chain emerged from a study of vaccination and CD4 T cells after COVID-19. From the PCR reads, TCRdb called clonotypes with MiXCR, one entry per CDR3 protein. The sample lists 20,000 to 25,000 distinct CDR3 sequences; around 58% were seen once. The TCR was taken from a human donor who had recovered from COVID-19. The material sequenced was CD4+ T cells from blood, taken before SARS-CoV-2 vaccination.

CDR3 in amino acids: CASSVKGKGGQETQYF. CDR3 DNA sequence: TGTGCCAGCAGCGTCAAGGGGAAGGGGGGCCAAGAGACCCAGTACTTC. The chain joins TRBV7-3 to TRBJ2-5, with D perhaps matching TRBD1 or TRBD2 (6 bases each). CDR3 length equals 16 residues. CDR1 and CDR2 (germline): SGHTA, FQGTGA. Trimming took 5 bases from V and 1 from J, leaving 17 bases between them.